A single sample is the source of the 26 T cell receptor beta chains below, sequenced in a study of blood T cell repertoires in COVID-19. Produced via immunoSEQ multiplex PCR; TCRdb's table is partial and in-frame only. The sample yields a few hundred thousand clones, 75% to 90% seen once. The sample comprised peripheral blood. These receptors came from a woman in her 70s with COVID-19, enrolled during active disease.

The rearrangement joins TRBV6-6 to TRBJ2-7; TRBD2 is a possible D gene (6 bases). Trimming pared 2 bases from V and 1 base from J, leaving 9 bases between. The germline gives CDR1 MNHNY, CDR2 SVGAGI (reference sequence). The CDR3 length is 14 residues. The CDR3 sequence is CASSYKGTSYEQYF. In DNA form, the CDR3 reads TGTGCCAGCAGTTACAAAGGGACTTCCTACGAGCAGTACTTC.

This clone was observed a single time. CDR3 amino acids: CASSDGTDYEQYF. In DNA, the CDR3 is TGTGCCAGCAGCGACGGGACAGACTACGAGCAGTACTTC. J is TRBJ2-7 and V is TRBV5-6; TRBD1 matches at 7 bases. Germline CDR1 is SGHDT and CDR2 is YYEEEE. The CDR3 runs to 13 residues. The V gene end was trimmed by 4 bases and the J gene end by 3 bases; junction bases not matched to a gene: 4.

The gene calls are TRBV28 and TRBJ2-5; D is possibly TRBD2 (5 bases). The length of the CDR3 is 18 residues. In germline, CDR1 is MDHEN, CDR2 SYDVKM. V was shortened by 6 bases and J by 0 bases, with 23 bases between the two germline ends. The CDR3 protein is CASSPQGWERSNQETQYF. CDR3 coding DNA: TGTGCCAGCAGCCCCCAAGGGTGGGAGCGAAGCAACCAAGAGACCCAGTACTTC.

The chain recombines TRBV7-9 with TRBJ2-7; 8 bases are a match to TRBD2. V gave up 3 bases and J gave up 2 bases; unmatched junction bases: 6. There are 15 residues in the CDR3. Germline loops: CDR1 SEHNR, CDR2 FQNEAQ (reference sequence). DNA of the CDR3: TGTGCCAGCAGCTTGGGCGGGGGGCCGACCTACGAGCAGTACTTC. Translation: CASSLGGGPTYEQYF.

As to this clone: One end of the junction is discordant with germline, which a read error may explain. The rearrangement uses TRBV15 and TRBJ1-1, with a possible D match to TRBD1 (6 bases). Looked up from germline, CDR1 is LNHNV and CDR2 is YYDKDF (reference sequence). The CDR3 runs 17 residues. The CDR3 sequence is CATTIIDWAGANAEAFF. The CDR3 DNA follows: TGTGCCACCACCATAATCGACTGGGCAGGGGCGAACGCTGAAGCTTTCTTT.

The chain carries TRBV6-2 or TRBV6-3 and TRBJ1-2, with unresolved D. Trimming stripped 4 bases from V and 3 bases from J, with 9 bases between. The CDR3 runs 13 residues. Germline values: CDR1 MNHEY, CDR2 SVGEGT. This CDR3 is CASSFLSDYGYTF. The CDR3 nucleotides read TGTGCCAGCAGTTTCCTTTCGGACTATGGCTACACCTTC.

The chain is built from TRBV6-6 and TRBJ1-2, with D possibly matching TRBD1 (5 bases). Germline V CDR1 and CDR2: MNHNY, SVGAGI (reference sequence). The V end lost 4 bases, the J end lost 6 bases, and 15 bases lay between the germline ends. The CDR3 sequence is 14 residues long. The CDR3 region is CASSSPGGEHGYTF. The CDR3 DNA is TGTGCCAGCAGTTCCCCCGGGGGAGAGCATGGCTACACCTTC.

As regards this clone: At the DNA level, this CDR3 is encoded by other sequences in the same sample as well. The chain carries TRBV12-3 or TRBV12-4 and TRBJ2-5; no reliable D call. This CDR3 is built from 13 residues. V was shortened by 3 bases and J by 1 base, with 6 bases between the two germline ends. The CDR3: CASSFNSQETQYF. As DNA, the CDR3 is TGTGCCAGCAGTTTCAACAGCCAAGAGACCCAGTACTTC.

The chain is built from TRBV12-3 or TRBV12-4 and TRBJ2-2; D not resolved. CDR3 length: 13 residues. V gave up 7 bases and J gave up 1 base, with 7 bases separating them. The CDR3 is CASNTVNTGELFF. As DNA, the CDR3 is TGTGCCAGCAATACGGTGAACACCGGGGAGCTGTTTTTT.

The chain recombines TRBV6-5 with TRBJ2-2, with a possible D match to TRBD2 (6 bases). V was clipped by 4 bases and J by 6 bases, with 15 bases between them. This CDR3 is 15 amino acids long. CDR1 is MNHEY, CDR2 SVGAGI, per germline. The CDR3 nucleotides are TGTGCCAGCAGTTCGGCTTGGAGGGCGGCCGGGGAGCTGTTTTTT. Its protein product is CASSSAWRAAGELFF.

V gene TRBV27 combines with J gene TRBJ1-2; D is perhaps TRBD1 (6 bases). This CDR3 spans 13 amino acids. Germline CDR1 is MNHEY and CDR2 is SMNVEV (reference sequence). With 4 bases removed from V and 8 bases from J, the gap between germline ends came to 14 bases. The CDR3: CASSSGWGHGYTF. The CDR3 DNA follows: TGTGCCAGCAGTTCCGGGTGGGGGCACGGCTACACCTTC.

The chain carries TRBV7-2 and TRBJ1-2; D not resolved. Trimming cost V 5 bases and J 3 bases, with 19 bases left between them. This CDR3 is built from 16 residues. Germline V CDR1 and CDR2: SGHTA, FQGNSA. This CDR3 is CASSPTSPPGDYGYTF. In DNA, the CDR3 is TGTGCCAGCAGCCCCACATCTCCACCCGGAGACTATGGCTACACCTTC.

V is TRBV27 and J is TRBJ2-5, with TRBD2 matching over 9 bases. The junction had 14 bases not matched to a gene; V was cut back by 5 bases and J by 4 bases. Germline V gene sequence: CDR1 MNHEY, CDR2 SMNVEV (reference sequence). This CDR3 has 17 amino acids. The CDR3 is CASSPWGGGGAGETQYF. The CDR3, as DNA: TGTGCCAGCAGTCCGTGGGGTGGCGGGGGGGCCGGAGAGACCCAGTACTTC.

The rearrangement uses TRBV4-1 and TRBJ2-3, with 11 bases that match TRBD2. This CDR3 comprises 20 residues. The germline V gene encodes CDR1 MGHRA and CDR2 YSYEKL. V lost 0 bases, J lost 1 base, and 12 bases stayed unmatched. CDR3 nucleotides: TGCGCCAGCAGCCAAGATTGGATTATGGCTAGCGGGGGGCGCACAGATACGCAGTATTTT. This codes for CASSQDWIMASGGRTDTQYF.

CDR3 residues: CASSWRAGEHADTQYF. Here the CDR3 DNA reads TGTGCCAGCAGCTGGCGGGCAGGGGAGCATGCAGATACGCAGTATTTT. The chain recombines TRBV5-4 with TRBJ2-3; maybe TRBD1 (6 bases). Deletions cut 3 bases from V and 4 bases from J, with 18 bases between. This CDR3 is built from 16 residues. Germline CDR1 SGHNT, CDR2 YYREEE (reference sequence). The complete variable domain, with remaining parts taken from reference TRBV5-4 and TRBJ2-3, reads ETGVTQSPTHLIKTRGQQVTLRCSSQSGHNTVSWYQQALGQGPQFIFQYYREEENGRGNFPPRFSGLQFPNYSSELNVNALELDDSALYLCASSWRAGEHADTQYFGPGTRLTVL.

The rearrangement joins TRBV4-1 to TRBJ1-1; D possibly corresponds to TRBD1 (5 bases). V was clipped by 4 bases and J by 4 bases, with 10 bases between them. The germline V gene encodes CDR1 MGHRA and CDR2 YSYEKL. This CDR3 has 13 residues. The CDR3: CASSPRTFTEAFF. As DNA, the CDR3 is TGCGCCAGCAGCCCCCGGACATTCACTGAAGCTTTCTTT.

CDR3 protein: CASSPSGGADTQYF. CDR3 coding DNA: TGCGCCAGCAGCCCTAGCGGGGGGGCGGATACGCAGTATTTT. The gene calls are TRBV5-1 and TRBJ2-3; 12 positions match TRBD2. V lost 4 bases to trimming and J lost 6 bases; unmatched junction nucleotides: 3. The CDR3 spans 14 residues. Germline CDR1 is SGHRS and CDR2 is YFSETQ.

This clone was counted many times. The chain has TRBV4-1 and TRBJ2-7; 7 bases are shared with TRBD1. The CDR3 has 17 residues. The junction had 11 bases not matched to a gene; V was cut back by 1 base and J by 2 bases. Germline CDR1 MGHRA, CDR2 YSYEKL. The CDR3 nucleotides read TGCGCCAGCAGCCAAGGGTTTTCAGGGGGAACTCCCTACGAGCAGTACTTC. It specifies CASSQGFSGGTPYEQYF.

CDR3 residues: CASTGVGQGPGELFF. The CDR3 region has the DNA TGTGCCAGCACCGGGGTGGGACAGGGGCCCGGGGAGCTGTTTTTT. This chain joins TRBV9 and TRBJ2-2, with 10 bases identical to TRBD1. Germline-derived CDR1 and CDR2 are SGDLS and YYNGEE. V lost 6 bases and J lost 6; bases outside the gene matches: 8. The CDR3 sequence is 15 residues long.

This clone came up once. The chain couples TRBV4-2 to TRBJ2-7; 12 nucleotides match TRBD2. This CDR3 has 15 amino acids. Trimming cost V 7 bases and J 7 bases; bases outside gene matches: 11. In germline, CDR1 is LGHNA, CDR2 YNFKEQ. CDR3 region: CASTPSGGALGEQYF. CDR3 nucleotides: TGTGCCAGCACTCCTAGCGGGGGGGCTCTGGGTGAGCAGTACTTC.

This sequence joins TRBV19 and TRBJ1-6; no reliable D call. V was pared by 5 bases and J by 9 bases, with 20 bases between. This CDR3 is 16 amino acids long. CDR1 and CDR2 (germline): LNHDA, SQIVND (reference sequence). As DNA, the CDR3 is TGTGCCAGTAGTGCAAACAGTATCCCATTTAGTTCACCCCTCCACTTT. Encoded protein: CASSANSIPFSSPLHF.

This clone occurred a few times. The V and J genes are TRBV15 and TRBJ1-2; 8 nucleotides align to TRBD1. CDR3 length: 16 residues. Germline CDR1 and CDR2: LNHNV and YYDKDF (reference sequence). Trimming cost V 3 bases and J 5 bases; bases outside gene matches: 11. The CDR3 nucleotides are TGTGCCACCAGCAGGCCGGGACAGGAGATCCGGTATGGCTACACCTTC. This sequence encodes CATSRPGQEIRYGYTF.

The CDR3 loop reads CASSVRGSGGASYNEQFF. CDR3 coding DNA: TGTGCCAGTAGTGTACGGGGAAGCGGGGGGGCCTCCTACAATGAGCAGTTCTTC. The chain uses TRBV19 and TRBJ2-1; TRBD2 matches 10 bases. This CDR3 region has 18 residues. Germline trimming cut 5 bases from V and 0 bases from J; bases unmatched to any gene: 10. Per the germline V gene, CDR1 is LNHDA and CDR2 is SQIVND (reference sequence).

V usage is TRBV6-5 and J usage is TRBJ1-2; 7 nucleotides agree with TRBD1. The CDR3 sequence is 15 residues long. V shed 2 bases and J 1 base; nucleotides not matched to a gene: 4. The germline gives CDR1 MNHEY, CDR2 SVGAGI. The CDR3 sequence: CASSYATGFNYGYTF. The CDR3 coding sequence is TGTGCCAGCAGTTACGCGACAGGGTTTAACTATGGCTACACCTTC.

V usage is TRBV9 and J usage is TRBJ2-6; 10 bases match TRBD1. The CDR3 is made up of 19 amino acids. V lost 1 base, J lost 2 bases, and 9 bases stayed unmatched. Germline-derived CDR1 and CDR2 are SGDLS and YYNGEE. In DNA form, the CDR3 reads TGTGCCAGCAGCGTACAGGGGGGACAGGGGAAAACTGGGGCCAACGTCCTGACTTTC. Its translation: CASSVQGGQGKTGANVLTF.

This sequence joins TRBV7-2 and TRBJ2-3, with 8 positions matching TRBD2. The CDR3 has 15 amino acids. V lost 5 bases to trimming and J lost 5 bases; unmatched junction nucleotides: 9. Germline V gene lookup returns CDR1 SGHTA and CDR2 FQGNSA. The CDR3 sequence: CASSPPGGVVDTQYF. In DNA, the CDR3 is TGTGCCAGCAGCCCCCCCGGGGGGGTGGTAGATACGCAGTATTTT.